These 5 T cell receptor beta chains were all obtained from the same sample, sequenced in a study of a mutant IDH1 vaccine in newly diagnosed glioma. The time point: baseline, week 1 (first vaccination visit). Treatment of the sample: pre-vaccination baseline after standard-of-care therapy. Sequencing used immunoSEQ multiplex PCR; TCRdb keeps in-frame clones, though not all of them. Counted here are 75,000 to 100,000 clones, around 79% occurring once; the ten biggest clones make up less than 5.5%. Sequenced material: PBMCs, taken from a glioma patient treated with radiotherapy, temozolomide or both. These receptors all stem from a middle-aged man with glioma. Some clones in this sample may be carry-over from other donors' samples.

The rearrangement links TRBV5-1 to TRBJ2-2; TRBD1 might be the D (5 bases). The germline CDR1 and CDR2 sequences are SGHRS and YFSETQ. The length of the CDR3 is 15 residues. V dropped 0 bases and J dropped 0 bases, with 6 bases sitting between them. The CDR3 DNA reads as TGCGCCAGCAGCTTGGGACAGACGAACACCGGGGAGCTGTTTTTT. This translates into CASSLGQTNTGELFF.

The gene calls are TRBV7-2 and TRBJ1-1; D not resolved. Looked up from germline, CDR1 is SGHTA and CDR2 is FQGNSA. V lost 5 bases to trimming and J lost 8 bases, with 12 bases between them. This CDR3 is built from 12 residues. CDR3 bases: TGTGCCAGCAGCCCCCGGGGATCAGAAGCTTTCTTT. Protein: CASSPRGSEAFF.

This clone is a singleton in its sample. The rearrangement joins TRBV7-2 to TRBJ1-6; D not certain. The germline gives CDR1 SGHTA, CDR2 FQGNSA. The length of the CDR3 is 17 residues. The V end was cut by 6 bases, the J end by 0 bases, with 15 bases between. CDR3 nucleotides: TGTGCCAGCAGTCATCGGACGGTGAGCTCCTATAATTCACCCCTCCACTTT. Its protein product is CASSHRTVSSYNSPLHF.

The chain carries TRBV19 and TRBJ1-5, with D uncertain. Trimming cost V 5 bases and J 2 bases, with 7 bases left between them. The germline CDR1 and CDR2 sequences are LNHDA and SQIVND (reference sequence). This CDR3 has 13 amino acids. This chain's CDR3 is CASSLQGNQPQHF. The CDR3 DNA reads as TGTGCCAGTAGTCTCCAGGGCAATCAGCCCCAGCATTTT.

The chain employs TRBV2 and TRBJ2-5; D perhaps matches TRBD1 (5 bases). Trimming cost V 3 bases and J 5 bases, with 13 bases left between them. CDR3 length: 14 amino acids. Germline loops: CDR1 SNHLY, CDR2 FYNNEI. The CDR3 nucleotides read TGTGCCAGCAGTGATTACAGGCCGATTGAGACCCAGTACTTC. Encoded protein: CASSDYRPIETQYF.